The rows below give T cell receptor beta chains drawn from one sample of a study of blood T cell repertoires in COVID-19. TCRdb's copy holds only in-frame clones and misses some; the assay was immunoSEQ multiplex PCR. Of 100,000 to 150,000 clones listed, approximately 79% were seen once; the top ten hold more than 2%. The specimen sequenced was PBMCs or T cells enriched from blood (not recorded which). The source is a man aged 35-49 years with acute COVID-19. Both conserved end residues are part of each CDR3. The order of the fields is CDR3 length, V gene, J gene, clone size, CDR3 protein. Size is omitted from some rows. Given values are once, few, many or a class for expanded clones.

cdr3_length: 13; v_call: TRBV2; j_call: TRBJ1-2; clone_size: NA; cdr3_aa: CASRGTGEFGYTF
cdr3_length: 14; v_call: TRBV6-5; j_call: TRBJ2-3; clone_size: NA; cdr3_aa: CASSYGGGTDTQYF
cdr3_length: 14; v_call: TRBV19; j_call: TRBJ2-7; clone_size: NA; cdr3_aa: CASSISRGHYEQYF
cdr3_length: 15; v_call: TRBV29-1; j_call: TRBJ1-1; clone_size: NA; cdr3_aa: CSASSLRGANTEAFF
cdr3_length: 13; v_call: TRBV6-5; j_call: TRBJ1-1; clone_size: few; cdr3_aa: CASWLPGSTEAFF
cdr3_length: 16; v_call: TRBV24-1; j_call: TRBJ2-2; clone_size: NA; cdr3_aa: CATSDLRSGDSGELFF
cdr3_length: 14; v_call: TRBV11-2; j_call: TRBJ2-1; clone_size: NA; cdr3_aa: CASRPGQTYNEQFF
cdr3_length: 14; v_call: TRBV28; j_call: TRBJ2-7; clone_size: NA; cdr3_aa: CASSVGLSPYEQYF
cdr3_length: 13; v_call: TRBV19; j_call: TRBJ1-3; clone_size: NA; cdr3_aa: CASSYSRGNTIYF
cdr3_length: 14; v_call: TRBV3-1/TRBV3-2; j_call: TRBJ1-1; clone_size: NA; cdr3_aa: CASSPRAQYTEAFF
cdr3_length: 17; v_call: TRBV9; j_call: TRBJ2-2; clone_size: few; cdr3_aa: CASSVGGGTGNTGELFF
cdr3_length: 14; v_call: TRBV29-1; j_call: TRBJ2-1; clone_size: few; cdr3_aa: CSVEGLAGLNEQFF
cdr3_length: 13; v_call: TRBV27; j_call: TRBJ2-3; clone_size: NA; cdr3_aa: CASSLTTSDTQYF
cdr3_length: 11; v_call: TRBV7-3; j_call: TRBJ2-1; clone_size: NA; cdr3_aa: CASSMGGEQFF
cdr3_length: 15; v_call: TRBV7-2; j_call: TRBJ2-2; clone_size: NA; cdr3_aa: CASSPAGGGTGELFF
cdr3_length: 15; v_call: TRBV25-1; j_call: TRBJ1-1; clone_size: once; cdr3_aa: CASSDVWGRGTEAFF
cdr3_length: 13; v_call: TRBV2; j_call: TRBJ2-3; clone_size: NA; cdr3_aa: CASVGRGADTQYF
cdr3_length: 13; v_call: TRBV3-1/TRBV3-2; j_call: TRBJ1-5; clone_size: NA; cdr3_aa: CASSSDTNQPQHF
cdr3_length: 17; v_call: TRBV28; j_call: TRBJ1-5; clone_size: NA; cdr3_aa: CASSRLGAAPSNQPQHF
cdr3_length: 16; v_call: TRBV5-1; j_call: TRBJ1-2; clone_size: NA; cdr3_aa: CASSLGQGAQTYGYTF
cdr3_length: 11; v_call: TRBV24-1; j_call: TRBJ2-2; clone_size: NA; cdr3_aa: CATSLTGELFF
cdr3_length: 18; v_call: TRBV4-2; j_call: TRBJ2-1; clone_size: NA; cdr3_aa: CASSQGFLGGEINNEQFF
cdr3_length: 18; v_call: TRBV2; j_call: TRBJ2-2; clone_size: NA; cdr3_aa: CASSGTSGGASNTGELFF
cdr3_length: 14; v_call: TRBV2; j_call: TRBJ2-5; clone_size: NA; cdr3_aa: CASSASSGGGTQYF
cdr3_length: 16; v_call: TRBV19; j_call: TRBJ1-1; clone_size: NA; cdr3_aa: CASRGQVPFMNTEAFF
cdr3_length: 12; v_call: TRBV28; j_call: TRBJ2-7; clone_size: NA; cdr3_aa: CAATGDKYEQYF
cdr3_length: 16; v_call: TRBV28; j_call: TRBJ1-1; clone_size: NA; cdr3_aa: CASISPGDLGNTEAFF
cdr3_length: 16; v_call: TRBV10-3; j_call: TRBJ2-1; clone_size: NA; cdr3_aa: CAISEGAAGGRNEQFF
cdr3_length: 15; v_call: TRBV7-3; j_call: TRBJ2-3; clone_size: NA; cdr3_aa: CASSPEGASTDTQYF
cdr3_length: 17; v_call: TRBV5-1; j_call: TRBJ2-1; clone_size: NA; cdr3_aa: CASSLAQGQLNRNEQFF
cdr3_length: 14; v_call: TRBV6-5; j_call: TRBJ2-7; clone_size: NA; cdr3_aa: CASSSSGQTLEQYF
cdr3_length: 14; v_call: TRBV5-1; j_call: TRBJ2-7; clone_size: NA; cdr3_aa: CASSFTGRTYEQYF
cdr3_length: 12; v_call: TRBV3-1/TRBV3-2; j_call: TRBJ2-1; clone_size: few; cdr3_aa: CASSQGGGEQFF
cdr3_length: 15; v_call: TRBV6-5; j_call: TRBJ2-7; clone_size: NA; cdr3_aa: CASRYSGTGFYEQYF
cdr3_length: 16; v_call: TRBV28; j_call: TRBJ2-6; clone_size: once; cdr3_aa: CASSFPGFSGANVLTF